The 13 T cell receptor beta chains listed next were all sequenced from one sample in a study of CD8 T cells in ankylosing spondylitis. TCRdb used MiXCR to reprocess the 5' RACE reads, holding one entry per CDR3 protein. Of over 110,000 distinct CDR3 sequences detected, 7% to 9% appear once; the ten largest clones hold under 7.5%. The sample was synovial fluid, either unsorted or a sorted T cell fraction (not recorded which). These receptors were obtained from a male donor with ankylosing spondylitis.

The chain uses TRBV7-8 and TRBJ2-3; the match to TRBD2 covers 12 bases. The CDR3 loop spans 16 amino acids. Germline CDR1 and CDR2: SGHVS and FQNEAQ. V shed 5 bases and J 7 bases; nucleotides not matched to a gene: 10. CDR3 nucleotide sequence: TGTGCCAGCAGCCAACCCCTAGCGGGGGGGTTGAATACGCAGTATTTT. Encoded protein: CASSQPLAGGLNTQYF.

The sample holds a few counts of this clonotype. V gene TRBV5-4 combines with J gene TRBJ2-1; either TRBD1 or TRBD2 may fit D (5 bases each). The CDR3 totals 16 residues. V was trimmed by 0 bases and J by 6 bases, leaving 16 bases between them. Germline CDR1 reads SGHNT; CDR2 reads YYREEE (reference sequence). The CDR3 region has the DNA TGTGCCAGCAGCTTGGTTAACGACTGGGGGTCCAATGAGCAGTTCTTC. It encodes CASSLVNDWGSNEQFF.

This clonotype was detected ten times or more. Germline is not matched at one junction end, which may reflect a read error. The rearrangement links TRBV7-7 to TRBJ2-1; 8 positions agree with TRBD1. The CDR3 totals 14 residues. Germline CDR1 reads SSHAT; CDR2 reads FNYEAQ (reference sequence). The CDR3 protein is CASSIQTGAGEQFF. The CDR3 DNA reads TGTGCTAGCAGCATCCAGACAGGGGCTGGGGAGCAGTTCTTC.

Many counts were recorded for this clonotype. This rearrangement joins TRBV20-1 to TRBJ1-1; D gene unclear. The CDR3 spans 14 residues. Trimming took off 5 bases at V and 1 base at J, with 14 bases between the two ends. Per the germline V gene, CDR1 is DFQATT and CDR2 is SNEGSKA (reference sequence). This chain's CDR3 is CSAPLFRGNTEAFF. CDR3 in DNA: TGCAGTGCTCCTTTGTTTCGGGGGAACACTGAAGCTTTCTTT.

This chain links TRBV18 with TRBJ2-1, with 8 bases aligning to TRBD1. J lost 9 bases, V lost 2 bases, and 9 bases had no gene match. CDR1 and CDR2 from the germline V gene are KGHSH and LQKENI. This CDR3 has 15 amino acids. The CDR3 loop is CASSPWTGTEGEQFF. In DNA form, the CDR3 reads TGTGCCAGCTCACCATGGACAGGGACGGAGGGTGAGCAGTTCTTC.

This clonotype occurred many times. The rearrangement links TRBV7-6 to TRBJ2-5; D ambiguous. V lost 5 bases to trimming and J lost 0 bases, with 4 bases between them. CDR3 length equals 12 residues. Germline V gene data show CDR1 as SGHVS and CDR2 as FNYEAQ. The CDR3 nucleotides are TGTGCCAGCAGCCATCACCAAGAGACCCAGTACTTC. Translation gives CASSHHQETQYF.

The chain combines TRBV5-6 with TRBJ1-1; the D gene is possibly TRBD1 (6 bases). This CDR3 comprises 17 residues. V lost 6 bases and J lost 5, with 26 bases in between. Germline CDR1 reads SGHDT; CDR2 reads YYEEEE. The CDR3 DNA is TGTGCCAGCACCAAGGGGGGGCAGTTTAGAGCGCCGACTGAAGCTTTCTTT. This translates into CASTKGGQFRAPTEAFF.

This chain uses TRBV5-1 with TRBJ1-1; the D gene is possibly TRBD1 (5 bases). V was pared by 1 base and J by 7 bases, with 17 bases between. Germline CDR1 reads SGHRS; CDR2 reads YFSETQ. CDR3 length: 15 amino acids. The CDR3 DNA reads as TGCGCCAGCAGCTTGTGGTCTATGGGGCCAGGTGAAGCTTTCTTT. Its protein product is CASSLWSMGPGEAFF.

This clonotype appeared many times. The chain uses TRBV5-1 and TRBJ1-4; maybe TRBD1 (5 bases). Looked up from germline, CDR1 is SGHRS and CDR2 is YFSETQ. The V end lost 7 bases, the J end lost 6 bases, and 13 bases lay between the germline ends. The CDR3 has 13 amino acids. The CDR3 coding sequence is TGCGCCAGCTCGGGACTAACGGATGAAAAACTGTTTTTT. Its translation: CASSGLTDEKLFF.

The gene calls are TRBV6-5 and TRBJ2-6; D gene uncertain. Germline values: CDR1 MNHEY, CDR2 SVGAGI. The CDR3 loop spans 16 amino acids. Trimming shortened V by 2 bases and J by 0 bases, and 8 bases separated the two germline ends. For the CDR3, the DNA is TGTGCCAGCAGTTACGGACCGAGCTCTGGGGCCAACGTCCTGACTTTC. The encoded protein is CASSYGPSSGANVLTF.

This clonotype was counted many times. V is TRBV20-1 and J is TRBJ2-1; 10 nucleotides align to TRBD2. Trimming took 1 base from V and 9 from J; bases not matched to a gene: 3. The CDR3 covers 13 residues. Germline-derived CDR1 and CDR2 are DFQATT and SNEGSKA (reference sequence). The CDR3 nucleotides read TGCAGTGCTAGAGTCCTAGCGGGAGCTGAGCAGTTCTTC. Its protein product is CSARVLAGAEQFF.

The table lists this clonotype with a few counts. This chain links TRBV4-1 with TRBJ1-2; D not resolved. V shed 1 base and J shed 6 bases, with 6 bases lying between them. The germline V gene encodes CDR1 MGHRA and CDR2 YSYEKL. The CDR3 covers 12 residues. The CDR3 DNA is TGCGCCAGCAGCCAAGTGTCAGATGGCTACACCTTC. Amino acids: CASSQVSDGYTF.

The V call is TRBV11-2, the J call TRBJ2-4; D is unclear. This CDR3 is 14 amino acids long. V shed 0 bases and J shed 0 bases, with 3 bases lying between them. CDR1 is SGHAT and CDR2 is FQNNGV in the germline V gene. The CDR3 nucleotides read TGTGCCAGCAGCTTAGATATAGCCAAAAACATTCAGTACTTC. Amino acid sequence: CASSLDIAKNIQYF.